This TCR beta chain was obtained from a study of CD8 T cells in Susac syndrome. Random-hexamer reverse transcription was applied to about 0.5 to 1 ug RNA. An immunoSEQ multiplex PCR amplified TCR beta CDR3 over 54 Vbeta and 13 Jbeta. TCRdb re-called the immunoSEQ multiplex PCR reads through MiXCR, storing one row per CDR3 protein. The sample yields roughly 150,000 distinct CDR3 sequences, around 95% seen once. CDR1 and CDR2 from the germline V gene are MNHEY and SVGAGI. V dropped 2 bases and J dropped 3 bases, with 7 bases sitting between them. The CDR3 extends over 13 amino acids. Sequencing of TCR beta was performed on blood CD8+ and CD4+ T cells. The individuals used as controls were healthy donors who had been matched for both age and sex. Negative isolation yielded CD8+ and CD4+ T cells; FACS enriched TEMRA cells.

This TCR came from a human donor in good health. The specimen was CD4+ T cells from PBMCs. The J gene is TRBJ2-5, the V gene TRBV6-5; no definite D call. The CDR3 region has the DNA TGTGCCAGCAGTTACACGCGGAAAGAGACCCAGTACTTC. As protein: CASSYTRKETQYF.